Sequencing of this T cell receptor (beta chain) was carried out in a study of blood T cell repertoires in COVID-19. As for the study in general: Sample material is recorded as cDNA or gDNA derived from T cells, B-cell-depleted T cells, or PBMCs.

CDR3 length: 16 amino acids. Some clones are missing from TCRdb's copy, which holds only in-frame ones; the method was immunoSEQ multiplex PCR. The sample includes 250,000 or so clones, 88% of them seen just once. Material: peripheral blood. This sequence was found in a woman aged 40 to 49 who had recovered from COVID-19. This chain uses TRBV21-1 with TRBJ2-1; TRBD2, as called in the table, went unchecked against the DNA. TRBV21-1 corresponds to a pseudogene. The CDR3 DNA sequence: TGTGCCAGCAGCAACACTAGCGGGAGTGGCTACAATGAGCAGTTCTTC. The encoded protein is CASSNTSGSGYNEQFF.